This T cell receptor (beta chain) was identified in a study of T-cell memory formation after mild COVID-19. Study-level points and caveats: Cross-reactive memory seemingly joined, as some responding clones were found in pre-infection memory. Second-wave clones peaking on day 37 lacked confirmed SARS-CoV-2 specificity. Day 15 to 85 contracting clones showed balanced CD4/CD8; later expanders leaned CD4+.

This clonotype was seen more than once but under ten times. Its antigen remains unknown. It was 5'RACE with constant-segment primers that produced the TCR alpha and TCR beta cDNA libraries, which carried sample barcodes and UMIs. One entry per CDR3 protein results from TCRdb running MiXCR on the 5' RACE reads. The table lists fewer than 250,000 distinct CDR3 sequences, over 9.5% of them singletons. V lost 4 bases to trimming and J lost 4 bases, with 11 bases between them. This CDR3 contains 13 residues. The germline V gene has CDR1 MGHRA and CDR2 YSYEKL. V and J are TRBV4-1 and TRBJ2-7; weak D call: TRBD2 (5 bases). The sequencing input was PBMCs or a T cell subset sorted from them (not recorded which). The TCR originated in a man aged 18 to 29 who had mild COVID-19 (a few samples of this study predate the infection). Cell type and time point are not known. CDR3 in amino acids: CASSPREAYEQYF. CDR3 nucleotide sequence: TGCGCCAGCAGCCCCCGGGAAGCTTACGAGCAGTACTTC.